What follows are 5 T cell receptor beta chains derived from one specimen sequenced in a study of T cell clusters in autoimmune cytopenias. TRB amplification used 200 to 250 ng of peripheral blood genomic DNA. Multiplex touch-down PCR amplified TRB using TRB-A and TRB-B pools in one tube. Using the multiplex PCR reads, TCRdb records one entry per CDR3 protein without DNA. Across 4,000 to 5,000 distinct CDR3 sequences, the top ten clones capture 55% of the sample. This sample also belongs to another study, concerning T cell repertoires in aging, cancer and after chemotherapy.

The material sequenced was peripheral blood. These receptors all stem from a human donor with chronic lymphocytic leukemia. The donor label of this sample is uncertain.

This rearrangement joins TRBV24-1 to TRBJ2-1; TCRdb picks TRBD2, but there is no DNA to check that call. Germline CDR1 and CDR2: KGHDR and SFDVKD. The length of the CDR3 is 16 residues. The CDR3 here is CATSDPLAGAYNEQFF.

The chain employs TRBV20-1 and TRBJ1-5. The germline V gene has CDR1 DFQATT and CDR2 SNEGSKA (reference sequence). The CDR3 covers 11 residues. This CDR3 is CSARAGQPQHF.

This CDR3 is CASSLQAGANEQFF. The V and J genes are TRBV7-2 and TRBJ2-1; with no DNA, the TCRdb D assignment of TRBD2 cannot be verified. CDR1 is SGHTA, CDR2 FQGNSA, per germline. The length of the CDR3 is 14 residues. Full variable domain (outside the CDR3, taken from reference TRBV7-2 and TRBJ2-1): GAGVSQSPSNKVTEKGKDVELRCDPISGHTALYWYRQSLGQGLEFLIYFQGNSAPDKSGLPSDRFSAERTGGSVSTLTIQRTQQEDSAVYLCASSLQAGANEQFFGPGTRLTVL.

This rearrangement joins TRBV24-1 to TRBJ2-3; TCRdb proposes TRBD1, but this gene call is untestable without DNA. The germline V gene has CDR1 KGHDR and CDR2 SFDVKD. This CDR3 is built from 15 residues. The CDR3 sequence is CATSDLRGGTDTQYF.

CDR3: CSASASTATTASQYF. The chain combines TRBV20-1 with TRBJ2-7; there is no DNA to check the TCRdb D call of TRBD2. Germline V CDR1 and CDR2: DFQATT, SNEGSKA (reference sequence). This CDR3 has 15 residues.